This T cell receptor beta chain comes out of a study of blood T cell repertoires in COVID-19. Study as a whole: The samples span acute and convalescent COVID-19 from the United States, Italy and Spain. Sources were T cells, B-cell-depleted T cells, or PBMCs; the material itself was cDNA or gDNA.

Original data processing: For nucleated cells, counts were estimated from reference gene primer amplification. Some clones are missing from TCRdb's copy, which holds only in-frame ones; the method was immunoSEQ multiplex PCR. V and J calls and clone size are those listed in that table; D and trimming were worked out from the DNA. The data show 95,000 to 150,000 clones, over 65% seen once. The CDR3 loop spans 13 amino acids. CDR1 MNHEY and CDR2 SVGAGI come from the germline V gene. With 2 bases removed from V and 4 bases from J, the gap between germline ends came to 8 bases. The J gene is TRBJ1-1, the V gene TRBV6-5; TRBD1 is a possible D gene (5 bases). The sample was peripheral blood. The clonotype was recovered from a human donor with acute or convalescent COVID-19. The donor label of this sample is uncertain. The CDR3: CASSYRGVTEAFF. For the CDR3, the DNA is TGTGCCAGCAGTTACCGGGGGGTCACTGAAGCTTTCTTT.